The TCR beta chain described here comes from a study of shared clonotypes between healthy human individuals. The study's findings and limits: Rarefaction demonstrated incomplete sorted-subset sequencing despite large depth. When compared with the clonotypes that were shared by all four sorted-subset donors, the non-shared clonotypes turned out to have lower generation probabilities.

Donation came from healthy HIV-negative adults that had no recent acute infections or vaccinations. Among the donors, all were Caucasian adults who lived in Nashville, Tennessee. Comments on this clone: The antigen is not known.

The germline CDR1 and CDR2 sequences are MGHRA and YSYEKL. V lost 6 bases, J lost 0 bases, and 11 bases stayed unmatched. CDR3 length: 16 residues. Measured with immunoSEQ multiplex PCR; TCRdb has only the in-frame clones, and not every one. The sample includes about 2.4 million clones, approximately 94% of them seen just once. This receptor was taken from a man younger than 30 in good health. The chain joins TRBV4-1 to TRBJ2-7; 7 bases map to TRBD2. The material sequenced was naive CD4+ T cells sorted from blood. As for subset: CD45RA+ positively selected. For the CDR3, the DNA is TGCGCCAGCAGTTACGGGTACGGGGGGACCTCCTACGAGCAGTACTTC. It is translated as CASSYGYGGTSYEQYF.